This TCR beta chain was profiled in a study of blood T cells in healthy people across ages. Together with a sample-barcoded 5' primer, a J-beta primer mix was included in a second PCR lasting about 7 to 11 cycles. TCRdb re-called the 5' RACE reads through MiXCR, storing one row per CDR3 protein. Of 1.5 million or so distinct CDR3 sequences in the sample, 42% were seen once. This clonotype showed up just a few times. Germline lookup yields CDR1 SEHNR and CDR2 FQNEAQ (reference sequence). This CDR3 has 16 residues. V trimming: 5 bases; J trimming: 0 bases; junction bases outside the gene matches: 8. Sequencing used blood. This chain joins TRBV7-9 and TRBJ2-7, with 9 bases identical to TRBD1. This clonotype was obtained from a woman between 18 and 30 years old in good health. The CDR3: CASSRTGALSSYEQYF. As DNA, the CDR3 is TGTGCCAGCAGCCGGACAGGGGCCTTAAGCTCCTACGAGCAGTACTTC.